This T cell receptor beta chain was recorded in a study of T cell responses to AZD1222 COVID-19 vaccine. Notes on this clone: Its target is not known.

Germline assignment: CDR1 SGHTA and CDR2 FQGNSA. Trimming removed 7 bases from V and 3 bases from J, with 13 bases in between. The CDR3 has 13 residues. Second doses at about 4 or about 12 weeks were pooled. Study-wide results and limits: Among those given AZD1222, only six were seropositive at baseline. Repertoire samples came only from after the peak T cell response. Researchers report vaccine-associated CD4 TCRs spanning spike, with dominance at 160-218 and 743-854.

TCRdb keeps only in-frame clones here, not all; method: immunoSEQ multiplex PCR. The sample carries about 130,000 clones, about nine tenths recorded once. The sequence was obtained from an adult who received the AZD1222 COVID-19 vaccine. This specimen consisted of peripheral blood, obtained 28 days after the second AZD1222 dose. The chain employs TRBV7-2 and TRBJ2-7; D possibly uses TRBD1 or TRBD2 (5 bases each). CDR3 DNA sequence: TGTGCCAGCAACCCGGGACCAAACTACGAGCAGTACTTC. Its translation is CASNPGPNYEQYF.